This TCR beta chain is from a study of early T cells in non-severe SARS-CoV-2 infection. Study-level points and caveats: Anti-spike CD8 responses were favored by VDJdb matching, which missed private and CD4 specificities.

The germline V and J ends were trimmed by 2 bases and 7 bases, with 6 bases remaining between them. CDR1 and CDR2 (germline): SGHAT, FQNNGV. This CDR3 is built from 12 residues. TCRdb re-analysed the 5' RACE reads in MiXCR, keeping a single row per CDR3 protein. The sample records just over 80,000 distinct CDR3 sequences, roughly an eighth being singletons. This clonotype showed up many times. Antigen: not known. The sequenced sample was whole blood. The TCR sequence derives from an adult who was a healthcare worker with PCR-confirmed SARS-CoV-2 infection or an uninfected control (not recorded which). This chain uses TRBV11-2 with TRBJ2-1; D gene ambiguous. The CDR3 here is CASSLMGNEQFF. The CDR3 coding sequence is TGTGCCAGCAGCTTAATGGGGAATGAGCAGTTCTTC. Supplemented by reference TRBV11-2 and TRBJ2-1, the full variable domain reads EAGVAQSPRYKIIEKRQSVAFWCNPISGHATLYWYQQILGQGPKLLIQFQNNGVVDDSQLPKDRFSAERLKGVDSTLKIQPAKLEDSAVYLCASSLMGNEQFFGPGTRLTVL.